This passage covers 12 T cell receptor beta chains from one sample sequenced in a study of blood T cell repertoires in COVID-19. This table comes from immunoSEQ multiplex PCR, and its TCRdb copy is limited to in-frame clones, with some not included. The sample lists about 80,000 clones, around 88% occurring once. The sequenced material came from peripheral blood. The origin of the receptors is a woman older than 75 with acute or convalescent COVID-19.

V usage is TRBV10-3 and J usage is TRBJ2-7; TRBD1 agrees at 9 bases. J gave up 7 bases and V 4 bases, and 5 bases lay outside the gene matches. CDR1 and CDR2 from the germline V gene are ENHRY and SYGVKD. The CDR3 contains 13 residues. This chain's CDR3 is CAISGGQGGEQYF. DNA of the CDR3: TGTGCCATCAGTGGGGGACAGGGAGGGGAGCAGTACTTC.

This clone was observed a single time. V is TRBV3-1 (or the pseudogene TRBV3-2) and J is TRBJ2-2, with D possibly being TRBD2 (6 bases). Germline CDR1 LGHDT, CDR2 YNNKEL (reference sequence). Trimming pared 1 base from V and 5 bases from J, leaving 17 bases between. The CDR3 spans 17 residues. The CDR3 nucleotides read TGTGCCAGCAGCCAAGTTCGTTTACGGGGGTGGACCGGGGAGCTGTTTTTT. Protein sequence: CASSQVRLRGWTGELFF.

The J gene is TRBJ2-3, the V gene TRBV3-1 (or the pseudogene TRBV3-2), with 8 bases lining up with TRBD2. The V segment lost 3 bases and the J segment 3 bases; nucleotides outside the gene matches: 2. The CDR3 consists of 14 residues. Germline CDR1 and CDR2: LGHDT and YNNKEL (reference sequence). CDR3 sequence reads: CASSQLAGTDTQYF. The CDR3 DNA reads TGTGCCAGCAGCCAGTTAGCGGGGACAGATACGCAGTATTTT.

As concerns this clone: Different DNA sequences within this sample yield the same CDR3. This rearrangement joins TRBV5-1 to TRBJ1-1; perhaps TRBD1 as D (6 bases). V dropped 3 bases and J dropped 2 bases, with 8 bases sitting between them. This CDR3 has 13 residues. CDR1 SGHRS and CDR2 YFSETQ come from the germline V gene. The CDR3 loop is CASSSQGNTEAFF. CDR3 in DNA: TGCGCCAGCAGCTCACAGGGTAACACTGAAGCTTTCTTT.

This chain links TRBV3-1 (or the pseudogene TRBV3-2) with TRBJ2-5; 8 bases are shared with TRBD1. The CDR3 loop spans 13 amino acids. Germline CDR1 and CDR2: LGHDT and YNNKEL (reference sequence). With 8 bases clipped from V and 4 bases from J, the junction kept 6 bases outside the gene matches. CDR3 in amino acids: CASGRQGAETQYF. CDR3 in DNA: TGTGCCAGCGGGCGGCAGGGGGCAGAGACCCAGTACTTC.

This chain uses TRBV10-1 with TRBJ1-1; TRBD1 matches 7 bases. Germline CDR1 is WNHNN and CDR2 is SYGVQD (reference sequence). The J segment lost 10 bases and the V segment lost 3 bases, leaving 11 bases of the junction unmatched. This CDR3 is built from 14 residues. The CDR3: CASSDSSRGLGAFF. The CDR3 DNA follows: TGCGCCAGCAGTGACTCCTCAAGGGGGCTAGGAGCTTTCTTT.

The gene calls are TRBV5-1 and TRBJ2-3; D might be TRBD2 (5 bases). There are 16 residues in the CDR3. Trimming stripped 0 bases from V and 4 bases from J, with 15 bases between. Germline lookup yields CDR1 SGHRS and CDR2 YFSETQ. The CDR3 DNA reads as TGCGCCAGCAGCTTGGTTACCGGGGATGTGGCAGATACGCAGTATTTT. Encoded protein: CASSLVTGDVADTQYF.

V gene TRBV5-4 combines with J gene TRBJ1-1; 9 nucleotides align to TRBD1. The CDR3 sequence is 12 residues long. Germline V gives CDR1 SGHNT, CDR2 YYREEE (reference sequence). Germline trimming cut 4 bases from V and 7 bases from J; bases unmatched to any gene: 2. The CDR3 sequence is CASSLDRGEAFF. The CDR3 coding sequence is TGTGCCAGCAGCCTGGACAGGGGTGAAGCTTTCTTT.

The genes are TRBV18 and TRBJ2-7; 7 positions match TRBD1. The germline CDR1 and CDR2 sequences are KGHSH and LQKENI. This CDR3 has 13 amino acids. The ends lost 3 bases at V and 2 bases at J; junction bases unmatched: 1. The CDR3 DNA sequence: TGTGCCAGCTCACCCGGGACAGCCTACGAGCAGTACTTC. Translated, it gives CASSPGTAYEQYF. Full variable domain (rest looked up from reference TRBV18 and TRBJ2-7): NAGVMQNPRHLVRRRGQEARLRCSPMKGHSHVYWYRQLPEEGLKFMVYLQKENIIDESGMPKERFSAEFPKEGPSILRIQQVVRGDSAAYFCASSPGTAYEQYFGPGTRLTVT.

CDR3 nucleotide sequence: TGTGCCAGCAGCCAAGGCGGGACCACAGATACGCAGTATTTT. Protein sequence: CASSQGGTTDTQYF. This chain links TRBV3-1 (or the pseudogene TRBV3-2) with TRBJ2-3; perhaps TRBD2 as D (6 bases). The V and J ends lost 1 base and 2 bases respectively, with 7 bases between them. The CDR3 extends over 14 amino acids. CDR1 and CDR2 (germline): LGHDT, YNNKEL (reference sequence).

This clone showed up just a few times. The chain couples TRBV12-3 or TRBV12-4 to TRBJ2-3; 7 bases agree with TRBD1. After removal of 6 bases from V and 6 bases from J, the junction contained 3 bases not matched to a gene. This CDR3 comprises 12 residues. CDR3 in DNA: TGTGCCAGCAGGACAGGGACGGATACGCAGTATTTT. Its protein is CASRTGTDTQYF.

The chain joins TRBV9 to TRBJ2-3, with TRBD2 as a possible D gene (7 bases). This CDR3 is 14 amino acids long. Germline V gives CDR1 SGDLS, CDR2 YYNGEE. Trimming removed 8 bases from V and 5 bases from J, with 18 bases in between. The DNA for the CDR3 is TGTGCCAGTACCAGCACGGGGGGCGTAGATACGCAGTATTTT. As protein: CASTSTGGVDTQYF.